These 14 T cell receptor beta chains originate from one sample sequenced in a study of shared clonotypes between healthy human individuals. The data were produced by immunoSEQ multiplex PCR, yet TCRdb's version contains in-frame clones alone and is incomplete. The data contain about 2,500,000 clones, around nine tenths of them singletons. The material sequenced was naive CD4+ T cells sorted from blood. Subset: CD45RA+ positively selected. The receptor set was obtained from a man younger than 35 in good health.

V gene TRBV10-2 combines with J gene TRBJ1-2; 9 bases agree with TRBD1. This CDR3 spans 12 amino acids. V lost 6 bases and J lost 5; bases outside the gene matches: 1. Per germline, CDR1 WSHSY and CDR2 SAAADI. Here the CDR3 DNA reads TGCGCCAGCAGGGACAGGGGTTATGGCTACACCTTC. Amino acids: CASRDRGYGYTF.

The chain has TRBV5-1 and TRBJ1-4; D remains unclear. CDR1 and CDR2 from the germline V gene are SGHRS and YFSETQ. This CDR3 spans 13 amino acids. V lost 1 base to trimming and J lost 7 bases, with 8 bases between them. CDR3 in DNA: TGCGCCAGCAGCTTGTCCGACGGTGAAAAACTGTTTTTT. Residues: CASSLSDGEKLFF.

The genes are TRBV19 and TRBJ1-2, with 9 bases identical to TRBD1. CDR3 length equals 14 residues. V trimming: 6 bases; J trimming: 2 bases; junction bases outside the gene matches: 4. Germline V gene data show CDR1 as LNHDA and CDR2 as SQIVND (reference sequence). CDR3 region: CASRTGTGNYGYTF. The DNA for the CDR3 is TGTGCCAGTAGAACCGGGACAGGGAACTATGGCTACACCTTC.

The chain couples TRBV5-4 to TRBJ2-5, with TRBD2 matching 10 bases. Germline V gene sequence: CDR1 SGHNT, CDR2 YYREEE (reference sequence). This CDR3 region has 15 residues. V gave up 1 base and J gave up 4 bases; unmatched junction bases: 4. CDR3 protein: CASSLLAGAGETQYF. The DNA for the CDR3 is TGTGCCAGCAGCTTGCTAGCGGGGGCGGGAGAGACCCAGTACTTC.

J is TRBJ1-2 and V is TRBV29-1; D ambiguous. The germline gives CDR1 SQVTM, CDR2 ANQGSEA. Deletions cut 5 bases from V and 6 bases from J, with 10 bases between. The CDR3 has 11 residues. CDR3: CSVSGLDGYTF. The CDR3 bases are TGCAGCGTTTCAGGCCTCGATGGCTACACCTTC.

The rearrangement links TRBV5-1 to TRBJ2-5, with D unresolved. The CDR3 covers 15 residues. CDR1 and CDR2 (germline): SGHRS, YFSETQ. V was shortened by 4 bases and J by 1 base, with 14 bases between the two germline ends. CDR3: CASSRQEGVQETQYF. The CDR3 DNA reads TGCGCCAGCAGCCGCCAAGAAGGAGTCCAAGAGACCCAGTACTTC. Looking up the rest from reference TRBV5-1 and TRBJ2-5 gives the full variable domain: KAGVTQTPRYLIKTRGQQVTLSCSPISGHRSVSWYQQTPGQGLQFLFEYFSETQRNKGNFPGRFSGRQFSNSRSEMNVSTLELGDSALYLCASSRQEGVQETQYFGPGTRLLVL.

The chain uses TRBV6-1 and TRBJ2-3; D might be TRBD1 (6 bases). This CDR3 spans 17 amino acids. V was shortened by 4 bases and J by 3 bases, with 20 bases between the two germline ends. Germline CDR1 reads MNHNS; CDR2 reads SASEGT. CDR3 coding DNA: TGTGCCAGCAGTGCGGCGTCAGGGGTGGACGGAACAGATACGCAGTATTTT. It yields the protein CASSAASGVDGTDTQYF.

This clone was seen once. The V and J genes are TRBV6-1 and TRBJ2-7; D assignment may be TRBD1 or TRBD2 (5 bases each). Between the trimmed V and J ends, which lost 2 bases and 2 bases, there was a span of 10 bases. The CDR3 covers 14 residues. The germline V gene encodes CDR1 MNHNS and CDR2 SASEGT. As DNA, the CDR3 is TGTGCCAGCAGTGAAAGGGACGGGGCCTACGAGCAGTACTTC. Translation: CASSERDGAYEQYF.

The V and J genes are TRBV5-1 and TRBJ2-2; tentatively, D is TRBD1 or TRBD2 (7 bases each). The CDR3 runs to 19 residues. In germline, CDR1 is SGHRS, CDR2 YFSETQ. Trimming left V 4 bases short and J 0 bases short, with 22 bases between. Written as DNA, the CDR3 is TGCGCCAGCAGCCCCCTGGGAGGGGGCCTCTACCCGAACACCGGGGAGCTGTTTTTT. This gives the protein CASSPLGGGLYPNTGELFF.

V is TRBV6-6 and J is TRBJ1-2, with 8 nucleotides matching TRBD1. After removal of 0 bases from V and 5 bases from J, the junction contained 5 bases not matched to a gene. The CDR3 is 15 residues long. Germline values: CDR1 MNHNY, CDR2 SVGAGI (reference sequence). The CDR3 sequence is CASSYSAGGAYGYTF. The CDR3 nucleotides are TGTGCCAGCAGTTACTCTGCAGGGGGCGCTTATGGCTACACCTTC.

The gene calls are TRBV7-9 and TRBJ2-7, with D perhaps matching TRBD2 (5 bases). Per the germline V gene, CDR1 is SEHNR and CDR2 is FQNEAQ (reference sequence). The CDR3 contains 15 residues. The V and J ends lost 5 bases and 2 bases respectively, with 16 bases between them. The CDR3 bases are TGTGCCAGCAGCCCACCGTCAGCGGCACCCTACGAGCAGTACTTC. It yields the protein CASSPPSAAPYEQYF.

This chain joins TRBV5-5 and TRBJ2-5; D call uncertain. This CDR3 region has 15 residues. CDR1 and CDR2 (germline): SGHKS, YYEKEE (reference sequence). The V gene lost 4 bases and the J gene lost 5 bases, with 18 bases spanning the gap. CDR3 region: CASSPQIGPVETQYF. CDR3 DNA: TGTGCCAGCAGCCCCCAAATCGGCCCCGTCGAGACCCAGTACTTC.

The genes are TRBV7-2 and TRBJ1-6; possible D gene TRBD1, 5 bases. Trimming removed 0 bases from V and 11 bases from J, with 14 bases in between. The CDR3 is 15 amino acids. Germline V lookup: CDR1 SGHTA, CDR2 FQGNSA. The CDR3 is CASSLARQGAAPLHF. In DNA form, the CDR3 reads TGTGCCAGCAGCTTAGCGCGGCAGGGAGCGGCACCCCTCCACTTT.

The rearrangement joins TRBV6-1 to TRBJ1-3; D unresolved. Germline V lookup: CDR1 MNHNS, CDR2 SASEGT. This CDR3 is built from 13 residues. Trimming took off 7 bases at V and 4 bases at J, with 11 bases between the two ends. The DNA for the CDR3 is TGTGCCAGCAAAGTACTCTCCGGAAACACCATATATTTT. Translating it yields CASKVLSGNTIYF.